Each of the 24 T cell receptor beta chains below was sequenced from the same sample in a study of blood T cell repertoires in COVID-19. The assay was immunoSEQ multiplex PCR, and TCRdb's table has in-frame clones only and misses some. The sample has fewer than 250,000 clones; 70% to 90% are singletons. The source material was peripheral blood. Receptors originate from a man aged 40-49 years with acute or convalescent COVID-19.

The chain has TRBV6-1 and TRBJ2-1; perhaps TRBD1 as D (5 bases). The germline CDR1 and CDR2 sequences are MNHNS and SASEGT. The CDR3 has 14 amino acids. Trimming took 3 bases from V and 5 from J, leaving 11 bases between them. The CDR3 DNA reads TGTGCCAGCAGTGAGGCAGGGTACGACAATGAGCAGTTCTTC. This sequence encodes CASSEAGYDNEQFF.

This clone was recorded once. The chain combines TRBV18 with TRBJ2-5; 13 positions match TRBD2. The germline V gene encodes CDR1 KGHSH and CDR2 LQKENI. The CDR3 extends over 16 amino acids. The trim removed 3 bases at V and 3 bases at J, leaving 4 bases unmatched. As DNA, the CDR3 is TGTGCCAGCTCACCGTTTGGACTAGCGGGAGAAGAGACCCAGTACTTC. Translation gives CASSPFGLAGEETQYF.

This chain links TRBV5-5 with TRBJ1-1, with 9 bases identical to TRBD1. V trimming: 4 bases; J trimming: 2 bases; junction bases outside the gene matches: 0. Germline CDR1 reads SGHKS; CDR2 reads YYEKEE (reference sequence). This CDR3 spans 13 amino acids. CDR3 in amino acids: CASSTGGNTEAFF. The DNA for the CDR3 is TGTGCCAGCAGCACAGGGGGCAACACTGAAGCTTTCTTT.

The genes are TRBV7-8 and TRBJ1-1, with no clear D. From germline, CDR1 is SGHVS and CDR2 FQNEAQ. The CDR3 has 15 residues. With 2 bases removed from V and 4 bases from J, the gap between germline ends came to 14 bases. CDR3 amino acids: CASSLSDPLGTEAFF. The CDR3 DNA follows: TGTGCCAGCAGCTTAAGCGACCCGCTTGGCACTGAAGCTTTCTTT.

Note on this clone: This same CDR3 is encoded by further DNA sequences in the sample. The rearrangement joins TRBV3-1 (or the pseudogene TRBV3-2) to TRBJ2-7; TRBD2 aligns across 7 bases. The CDR3 covers 14 residues. The V segment lost 0 bases and the J segment 2 bases; nucleotides outside the gene matches: 1. The germline CDR1 and CDR2 sequences are LGHDT and YNNKEL (reference sequence). In DNA, the CDR3 is TGTGCCAGCAGCCAAGATGGGGGGGCCTACGAGCAGTACTTC. Protein: CASSQDGGAYEQYF.

This chain uses TRBV19 with TRBJ1-1; 9 nucleotides match TRBD1. J gave up 6 bases and V 4 bases, and 3 bases lay outside the gene matches. CDR1 and CDR2 (germline): LNHDA, SQIVND (reference sequence). This CDR3 has 13 residues. CDR3 DNA: TGTGCCAGTAGTACCAGACAGGGGGCTGAAGCTTTCTTT. Its protein is CASSTRQGAEAFF.

This clone showed up just once. This chain joins TRBV12-3 or TRBV12-4 and TRBJ1-5; no definite D call. Trimming cost V 10 bases and J 5 bases, with 12 bases left between them. The CDR3 length is 12 residues. CDR3: CAIRRGDQPQHF. For the CDR3, the DNA is TGTGCCATCCGGCGCGGTGATCAGCCCCAGCATTTT.

CDR3 loop: CASSDRNSPLHF. CDR3 in DNA: TGTGCCAGCAGTGATCGGAATTCACCCCTCCACTTT. This sequence joins TRBV25-1 and TRBJ1-6, with no clear D. This CDR3 region has 12 residues. Germline V gene data show CDR1 as MGHDK and CDR2 as SYGVNS. V dropped 3 bases and J dropped 7 bases, with 4 bases sitting between them.

V is TRBV3-1 (or the pseudogene TRBV3-2) and J is TRBJ2-2; D is unresolved. With 1 base removed from V and 1 base from J, the gap between germline ends came to 7 bases. Per the germline V gene, CDR1 is LGHDT and CDR2 is YNNKEL (reference sequence). This CDR3 has 15 amino acids. CDR3 region: CASSQVTLNTGELFF. The CDR3, as DNA: TGTGCCAGCAGCCAAGTAACATTGAACACCGGGGAGCTGTTTTTT.

The genes are TRBV19 and TRBJ2-7, with D possibly being TRBD1 (5 bases). The CDR3 runs to 13 residues. V was trimmed by 3 bases and J by 3 bases, leaving 9 bases between them. Germline assignment: CDR1 LNHDA and CDR2 SQIVND (reference sequence). This chain's CDR3 is CASSILDNYEQYF. The CDR3 region has the DNA TGTGCCAGTAGTATCTTGGACAACTACGAGCAGTACTTC. Supplemented by reference TRBV19 and TRBJ2-7, the full variable domain reads DGGITQSPKYLFRKEGQNVTLSCEQNLNHDAMYWYRQDPGQGLRLIYYSQIVNDFQKGDIAEGYSVSREKKESFPLTVTSAQKNPTAFYLCASSILDNYEQYFGPGTRLTVT.

The chain is built from TRBV19 and TRBJ2-3, with D possibly being TRBD1 (6 bases). This CDR3 contains 15 residues. Germline V CDR1 and CDR2: LNHDA, SQIVND (reference sequence). With 3 bases removed from V and 5 bases from J, the gap between germline ends came to 15 bases. Written as DNA, the CDR3 is TGTGCCAGTAGTATGTGGGGGCCCCCGCAAGATACGCAGTATTTT. Amino acid sequence: CASSMWGPPQDTQYF.

This clone was counted once. The chain links TRBV19 to TRBJ2-2; 7 nucleotides line up with TRBD1. Germline lookup yields CDR1 LNHDA and CDR2 SQIVND (reference sequence). J was trimmed by 4 bases and V by 1 base; bases with no gene match: 6. The length of the CDR3 is 16 residues. CDR3 loop: CASSIVPGGTTGELFF. The CDR3 nucleotides read TGTGCCAGTAGTATAGTTCCAGGGGGTACCACCGGGGAGCTGTTTTTT.

The chain joins TRBV27 to TRBJ2-7; a weak D match, TRBD2 (5 bases). Germline lookup yields CDR1 MNHEY and CDR2 SMNVEV (reference sequence). The V gene lost 0 bases and the J gene lost 5 bases, with 14 bases spanning the gap. The CDR3 is 15 residues long. As DNA, the CDR3 is TGTGCCAGCAGTTTATCGTCGGGGATCGGGGACGAGCAGTACTTC. It encodes CASSLSSGIGDEQYF.

V is TRBV7-8 and J is TRBJ2-3; D might be TRBD2 (6 bases). CDR3 length: 14 residues. Trimming removed 10 bases from V and 3 bases from J, with 17 bases in between. CDR1 SGHVS and CDR2 FQNEAQ come from the germline V gene. The CDR3 region is CATLLEGSTDTQYF. As DNA, the CDR3 is TGTGCCACCCTATTGGAGGGATCTACAGATACGCAGTATTTT.

The chain carries TRBV5-1 and TRBJ1-1; 8 bases line up with TRBD1. The CDR3 has 14 residues. The V gene end was trimmed by 4 bases and the J gene end by 5 bases; junction bases not matched to a gene: 7. Germline V gives CDR1 SGHRS, CDR2 YFSETQ. CDR3 residues: CASSPGQGETEAFF. The DNA for the CDR3 is TGCGCCAGCAGCCCCGGACAGGGTGAGACTGAAGCTTTCTTT.

The chain recombines TRBV7-9 with TRBJ2-1, with 9 bases that match TRBD2. Germline V gene lookup returns CDR1 SEHNR and CDR2 FQNEAQ (reference sequence). This CDR3 is built from 16 residues. Trimming at V came to 2 bases and at J to 0 bases, leaving 2 bases not matched to a gene. Here the CDR3 reads CASSLPSGVSYNEQFF. The CDR3 region has the DNA TGTGCCAGCAGCTTACCTAGCGGGGTCTCCTACAATGAGCAGTTCTTC. Combining the CDR3 with reference TRBV7-9 and TRBJ2-1 gives the whole variable domain DTGVSQNPRHKITKRGQNVTFRCDPISEHNRLYWYRQTLGQGPEFLTYFQNEAQLEKSRLLSDRFSAERPKGSFSTLEIQRTEQGDSAMYLCASSLPSGVSYNEQFFGPGTRLTVL.

The V call is TRBV5-1, the J call TRBJ1-4; TRBD1 matches at 9 bases. J was trimmed by 3 bases and V by 4 bases; bases with no gene match: 4. The CDR3 spans 15 residues. Germline CDR1 is SGHRS and CDR2 is YFSETQ. In DNA form, the CDR3 reads TGCGCCAGCAGCAGGGACAGGGACCCTAATGAAAAACTGTTTTTT. The encoded protein is CASSRDRDPNEKLFF.

V is TRBV5-6 and J is TRBJ1-5; D not resolved. This CDR3 has 15 amino acids. Trimming removed 6 bases from V and 4 bases from J, with 17 bases in between. CDR1 is SGHDT, CDR2 YYEEEE, per germline. CDR3 in amino acids: CASILWTAGNQPQHF. The DNA for the CDR3 is TGTGCCAGCATCCTTTGGACGGCGGGGAATCAGCCCCAGCATTTT.

The gene calls are TRBV3-1 (or the pseudogene TRBV3-2) and TRBJ1-1; 7 bases are shared with TRBD1. J was trimmed by 0 bases and V by 2 bases; bases with no gene match: 3. The CDR3 contains 15 residues. The V gene's germline CDR1 is LGHDT and CDR2 YNNKEL (reference sequence). The CDR3 nucleotides read TGTGCCAGCAGCCAAACGACAGGGATGAACACTGAAGCTTTCTTT. Translating gives CASSQTTGMNTEAFF.

On this clone: This specimen includes other DNA sequences encoding the same CDR3. The chain has TRBV7-6 and TRBJ2-7; 7 bases agree with TRBD1. The CDR3 has 12 amino acids. Germline V gene lookup returns CDR1 SGHVS and CDR2 FNYEAQ. The trim removed 6 bases at V and 2 bases at J, leaving 1 base unmatched. CDR3 in amino acids: CASRGQAYEQYF. The CDR3 region has the DNA TGTGCCAGCAGAGGACAGGCCTACGAGCAGTACTTC.

V gene TRBV28 combines with J gene TRBJ2-4; 7 bases agree with TRBD1. V shed 3 bases and J 3 bases; nucleotides not matched to a gene: 17. The CDR3 loop spans 19 amino acids. The germline V gene has CDR1 MDHEN and CDR2 SYDVKM. As DNA, the CDR3 is TGTGCCAGCAGTTTGCGCGGAAATAGGGGGCTAATGGGCAAAAACATTCAGTACTTC. This sequence encodes CASSLRGNRGLMGKNIQYF.

This chain uses TRBV14 with TRBJ2-2; TRBD2 agrees at 14 bases. Per the germline V gene, CDR1 is SGHDN and CDR2 is FVKESK. J was trimmed by 3 bases and V by 5 bases; bases with no gene match: 2. The CDR3 loop spans 16 amino acids. The CDR3: CASSSGLAGDTGELFF. CDR3 nucleotides: TGTGCCAGCAGCTCGGGACTAGCGGGAGACACCGGGGAGCTGTTTTTT.

This chain joins TRBV3-1 (or the pseudogene TRBV3-2) and TRBJ2-1; D is perhaps TRBD2 (5 bases). The V end lost 2 bases, the J end lost 5 bases, and 16 bases lay between the germline ends. Germline-derived CDR1 and CDR2 are LGHDT and YNNKEL (reference sequence). This CDR3 contains 16 residues. The CDR3 DNA reads as TGTGCCAGCAGCCAATCACTGGGAGTTGGCCACAATGAGCAGTTCTTC. It encodes CASSQSLGVGHNEQFF.

V usage is TRBV5-1 and J usage is TRBJ2-2; 11 bases align to TRBD2. This CDR3 spans 17 amino acids. The trim removed 0 bases at V and 6 bases at J, leaving 7 bases unmatched. Germline lookup yields CDR1 SGHRS and CDR2 YFSETQ. This chain's CDR3 is CASSLAALAGDAGELFF. DNA of the CDR3: TGCGCCAGCAGCTTGGCCGCACTAGCGGGAGACGCCGGGGAGCTGTTTTTT.